The rows below give T cell receptor beta chains drawn from one sample of a study of blood T cell repertoires in COVID-19. Generated by immunoSEQ multiplex PCR, the TCRdb table keeps only in-frame clones and is missing some. The sample contains about 370,000 clones, approximately 88% of which appear only once. The sequencing input was peripheral blood. These receptors all stem from a woman in her 30s with COVID-19, enrolled during active disease. Both conserved end residues are part of each CDR3. The D gene is left open where the match is weak. Rows may omit the clone size; those that give it use once, few, many or a size class.

size	V	D	J	CDR3	DNA
NA	TRBV10-3	TRBD1	TRBJ1-3	CAISESAGQVLGNTIYF	TGTGCCATCAGCGAAAGCGCGGGACAGGTCCTTGGGAACACCATATATTTT
NA	TRBV10-2	NA	TRBJ2-3	CASTFTDTQYF	TGCGCCAGCACCTTCACAGATACGCAGTATTTT
NA	TRBV27	NA	TRBJ1-2	CASSLGRGNGYTF	TGTGCCAGCAGTTTAGGCAGGGGCAATGGCTACACCTTC
NA	TRBV9	TRBD2	TRBJ2-3	CASSAGTKNTDTQYF	TGTGCCAGCAGCGCCGGGACTAAAAACACAGATACGCAGTATTTT
many	TRBV6-4	TRBD2	TRBJ2-1	CASSDGLAGGEQFF	TGTGCCAGCAGTGACGGACTAGCGGGAGGCGAGCAGTTCTTC
NA	TRBV6-1	TRBD1	TRBJ2-3	CASSGTGPVGLDTQYF	TGTGCCAGCAGTGGGACAGGGCCCGTCGGGTTGGATACGCAGTATTTT
NA	TRBV6-1	NA	TRBJ1-5	CASSVIQGFSNQPQHF	TGTGCCAGCAGTGTCATACAGGGCTTCAGCAATCAGCCCCAGCATTTT
NA	TRBV25-1	TRBD2	TRBJ2-3	CASSIAGGTDTQYF	TGTGCCAGCAGCATAGCGGGCGGCACAGATACGCAGTATTTT
NA	TRBV28	NA	TRBJ2-1	CASKFQTVAYNEQFF	TGTGCCAGCAAGTTTCAGACAGTCGCCTACAATGAGCAGTTCTTC
once	TRBV2	NA	TRBJ1-2	CASSARARGRFGSYTF	TGTGCCAGCAGTGCCCGAGCCAGGGGCCGATTCGGAAGCTACACCTTC
NA	TRBV20-1	NA	TRBJ1-2	CSASTGRRGGYTF	TGCAGTGCTAGTACCGGGAGGCGAGGCGGCTACACCTTC
NA	TRBV21-1	NA	TRBJ1-5	CASEGATNQPQHF	TGTGCCAGCGAAGGGGCCACCAATCAGCCCCAGCATTTT
NA	TRBV24-1	TRBD1	TRBJ2-5	CATSDQLDRERETQYF	TGTGCCACCAGTGATCAGCTGGACAGGGAGCGAGAGACCCAGTACTTC
NA	TRBV18	NA	TRBJ1-5	CASSPGTRDQPQHF	TGTGCCAGCTCACCAGGGACTCGAGACCAGCCCCAGCATTTT
NA	TRBV28	NA	TRBJ2-3	CASSLYTSADTQYF	TGTGCCAGCAGTTTGTACACCTCTGCAGATACGCAGTATTTT
NA	TRBV19	NA	TRBJ1-2	CASTPFRTANYGYTF	TGTGCCAGTACCCCATTTCGGACAGCTAACTATGGCTACACCTTC
NA	TRBV19	NA	TRBJ1-4	CASSSQASSEKLFF	TGTGCCAGTAGTTCGCAGGCGAGTAGTGAAAAACTGTTTTTT
NA	TRBV19	NA	TRBJ2-3	CASSGTLSTDTQYF	TGTGCCAGTAGTGGGACACTTAGCACAGATACGCAGTATTTT
NA	TRBV12-5	NA	TRBJ1-2	CASGPSGDGYTF	TGTGCTAGTGGTCCCTCAGGGGATGGCTACACCTTC
NA	TRBV6-5	TRBD1	TRBJ1-2	CASRGDRELDGYTF	TGTGCCAGCAGGGGCGACAGGGAATTAGATGGCTACACCTTC